A selection of T cell receptor beta chains follows, all from one sample in a study of T cell responses to AZD1222 COVID-19 vaccine. This table comes from immunoSEQ multiplex PCR, and its TCRdb copy is limited to in-frame clones, with some not included. The sample has about 47,000 clones; about four fifths are singletons. The sequencing here drew on peripheral blood, taken 28 days after the second dose of the MenACWY control vaccine. The receptors shown here come from an adult who received the MenACWY meningococcal vaccine as a control. Both conserved end residues are trimmed from each CDR3. Fields, in order: J gene, V gene, CDR3 length, CDR3 protein.

TRBJ1-6 | TRBV27 | 10 | ASSTNNSPLH
TRBJ2-7 | TRBV15 | 12 | ATSRSGASREQY
TRBJ1-2 | TRBV4-1 | 14 | ASSPLAGNSNYGYT
TRBJ1-1 | TRBV5-1 | 11 | ASSFGDNTEAF
TRBJ2-6 | TRBV18 | 15 | ASSRQIESSGANVLT
TRBJ1-5 | TRBV6-5 | 13 | ASSYERAGDQPQH
TRBJ1-3 | TRBV7-9 | 10 | ASSLHGNTIY
TRBJ2-2 | TRBV19 | 13 | ATLSLARNTGELF
TRBJ2-1 | TRBV5-1 | 11 | ASSLGASGEQF
TRBJ1-2 | TRBV7-9 | 12 | ASRDLGTRHGYT
TRBJ1-1 | TRBV27 | 12 | ASSPAGMNTEAF
TRBJ2-2 | TRBV14 | 15 | ASSHRVRGKNTGELF
TRBJ2-3 | TRBV5-1 | 11 | ASRREGTDTQY
TRBJ2-1 | TRBV5-1 | 13 | ASSLIGTGGREQF
TRBJ1-1 | TRBV12-3/TRBV12-4 | 9 | ASRQNTEAF
TRBJ1-5 | TRBV29-1 | 9 | SVAEGGAQH
TRBJ1-2 | TRBV19 | 14 | ASKVGEGTGDDGYT
TRBJ2-2 | TRBV29-1 | 12 | SVEEDSKGGELF
TRBJ1-5 | TRBV14 | 11 | ASSRQGDQPQH
TRBJ2-7 | TRBV5-1 | 12 | ASSLIVSPYEQY
TRBJ1-1 | TRBV11-2 | 14 | ASKGDGDRMNTEAF
TRBJ1-1 | TRBV11-2 | 10 | ASSLAGFEAF
TRBJ2-7 | TRBV24-1 | 12 | ATSKGLAGAEQY
TRBJ1-3 | TRBV9 | 17 | ASSVAGDERGSSGNTIY
TRBJ1-5 | TRBV7-9 | 13 | ASSPLGLYNQPQH
TRBJ1-1 | TRBV6-5 | 11 | ASNLQGSTEAF